These 20 T cell receptor beta chains share one sample of origin, sequenced in a study of cytomegalovirus exposure and HLA in healthy donors. Researchers ran the PCR with 60 Vbeta and 13 Jbeta primers. Clones were read by immunoSEQ multiplex PCR, and TCRdb kept only the in-frame ones, dropping some. Its table records 170,000 or so clones. The sample consisted of PBMCs. These TCRs come from a young man in good health and CMV-seronegative.

For the CDR3, the DNA is TGTGCCAGCAGCTTAAACCAGGGGGCGAGGGGCTACACCTTC. This gives the protein CASSLNQGARGYTF. The gene calls are TRBV7-2 and TRBJ1-2; TRBD1 agrees at 8 bases. The CDR3 extends over 14 amino acids. CDR1 is SGHTA, CDR2 FQGNSA, per germline. V gave up 2 bases and J gave up 8 bases; unmatched junction bases: 7.

This rearrangement joins TRBV19 to TRBJ1-5; D call uncertain. In germline, CDR1 is LNHDA, CDR2 SQIVND (reference sequence). CDR3 size: 16 residues. V lost 7 bases and J 3 bases, leaving 19 bases between the germline ends. The CDR3 is CASTDRGRVDNQPQHF. Written as DNA, the CDR3 is TGTGCCAGTACCGATCGAGGGAGGGTTGACAATCAGCCCCAGCATTTT.

The V gene is TRBV5-1, the J gene TRBJ1-1; a possible D gene is TRBD1 (6 bases). CDR3 length equals 14 residues. Trimming stripped 4 bases from V and 1 base from J, with 11 bases between. The germline V gene encodes CDR1 SGHRS and CDR2 YFSETQ. The DNA for the CDR3 is TGCGCCAGCAGCCCGGACAGTACGAACACTGAAGCTTTCTTT. Protein product: CASSPDSTNTEAFF.

V usage is TRBV5-1 and J usage is TRBJ1-2; D is unresolved. The V and J ends lost 4 bases and 2 bases respectively, with 9 bases between them. CDR1 is SGHRS and CDR2 is YFSETQ in the germline V gene. The CDR3 totals 13 residues. CDR3 region: CASSGGENYGYTF. CDR3 bases: TGCGCCAGCAGCGGCGGGGAAAACTATGGCTACACCTTC.

The chain joins TRBV6-1 to TRBJ2-5; TRBD1 matches 9 bases. The end of the DNA fits TRBJ2-7 better, so the J call may be wrong. The CDR3 is 13 amino acids. Germline CDR1 is MNHNS and CDR2 is SASEGT. CDR3 sequence reads: CASRPGQGFEQYF. The DNA of the CDR3 is TGTGCCAGCAGGCCGGGACAGGGCTTCGAGCAGTACTTC.

The CDR3 spells CASSGTAGTGIATNEKLFF. The CDR3 DNA follows: TGTGCCAGCAGCGGCACTGCCGGGACAGGCATTGCGACTAATGAAAAACTGTTTTTT. This chain links TRBV11-2 with TRBJ1-4; the match to TRBD1 covers 8 bases. The trim removed 5 bases at V and 2 bases at J, leaving 16 bases unmatched. This CDR3 comprises 19 residues. The germline V gene has CDR1 SGHAT and CDR2 FQNNGV.

V and J are TRBV27 and TRBJ2-1, with D unclear. Trimming removed 6 bases from V and 3 bases from J, with 9 bases in between. This CDR3 comprises 13 residues. CDR1 and CDR2 (germline): MNHEY, SMNVEV (reference sequence). In DNA form, the CDR3 reads TGTGCCAGCAGCCCTACCCTCTACAATGAGCAGTTCTTC. Its protein is CASSPTLYNEQFF.

The chain uses TRBV18 and TRBJ2-7, with 9 nucleotides matching TRBD1. The germline CDR1 and CDR2 sequences are KGHSH and LQKENI. This CDR3 comprises 16 residues. V shed 0 bases and J 0 bases; nucleotides not matched to a gene: 3. CDR3 loop: CASSPPTGGGSYEQYF. CDR3 nucleotide sequence: TGTGCCAGCTCACCACCGACAGGGGGGGGCTCCTACGAGCAGTACTTC.

The chain is built from TRBV28 and TRBJ2-7, with 11 bases identical to TRBD2. With V trimmed by 6 bases and J by 6 bases, 13 bases remained unmatched. Germline CDR1 MDHEN, CDR2 SYDVKM. This CDR3 contains 16 residues. The CDR3 DNA reads as TGTGCCAGCAGCTACGCCGGGACTAGCGGATCTGGCGAGCAGTACTTC. Translation: CASSYAGTSGSGEQYF.

The J gene is TRBJ2-3, the V gene TRBV9; the match to TRBD2 covers 13 bases. This CDR3 has 16 amino acids. V shed 2 bases and J 4 bases; nucleotides not matched to a gene: 4. Germline CDR1 and CDR2: SGDLS and YYNGEE. The CDR3 nucleotides are TGTGCCAGCAGCGTCGGGACTAGCGGGACCCCAGATACGCAGTATTTT. Protein: CASSVGTSGTPDTQYF.

V usage is TRBV6-5 and J usage is TRBJ2-5, with D perhaps TRBD2 (5 bases). The V and J ends lost 8 bases and 3 bases respectively, with 16 bases between them. The CDR3 contains 14 residues. Germline loops: CDR1 MNHEY, CDR2 SVGAGI. CDR3 amino acids: CASLSGEIKETQYF. In DNA, the CDR3 is TGTGCCAGCTTATCTGGGGAGATTAAAGAGACCCAGTACTTC.

The chain recombines TRBV14 with TRBJ2-7, with D perhaps TRBD1 (5 bases). This CDR3 is built from 15 residues. CDR1 and CDR2 (germline): SGHDN, FVKESK. V was clipped by 4 bases and J by 1 base, with 14 bases between them. The CDR3 bases are TGTGCCAGCAGCCGGACACCAGGAACTTCCTACGAGCAGTACTTC. Translation gives CASSRTPGTSYEQYF.

The chain employs TRBV2 and TRBJ1-2; tentatively, D is TRBD1 (5 bases). V was cut by 5 bases and J by 5 bases, with 6 bases left in between. CDR3 length: 11 residues. CDR1 and CDR2 from the germline V gene are SNHLY and FYNNEI. In DNA form, the CDR3 reads TGTGCCAGCAGTTCAGGGTATGGCTACACCTTC. Amino acids: CASSSGYGYTF.

This chain uses TRBV5-1 with TRBJ2-7; 7 bases match TRBD1. The germline gives CDR1 SGHRS, CDR2 YFSETQ. The CDR3 sequence is 15 residues long. J lost 5 bases, V lost 0 bases, and 8 bases had no gene match. The CDR3 DNA reads as TGCGCCAGCAGCTTGGTAAGGGGGCAGTTGAACGAGCAGTACTTC. Translation gives CASSLVRGQLNEQYF. The complete variable domain, with remaining parts taken from reference TRBV5-1 and TRBJ2-7, reads KAGVTQTPRYLIKTRGQQVTLSCSPISGHRSVSWYQQTPGQGLQFLFEYFSETQRNKGNFPGRFSGRQFSNSRSEMNVSTLELGDSALYLCASSLVRGQLNEQYFGPGTRLTVT.

V usage is TRBV9 and J usage is TRBJ1-2, with 9 bases fitting TRBD1. Germline V gene lookup returns CDR1 SGDLS and CDR2 YYNGEE. The CDR3 loop spans 16 amino acids. V lost 2 bases to trimming and J lost 8 bases; unmatched junction nucleotides: 13. CDR3 nucleotide sequence: TGTGCCAGCAGCGTTCAGGGGGGACAGGGAGTCGGCGGCTACACCTTC. This codes for CASSVQGGQGVGGYTF.

The CDR3 nucleotides are TGTGCCTGGAGTGTTAAGCTATGGACAGAATACGAAGCTAACTATGGCTACACCTTC. Its translation is CAWSVKLWTEYEANYGYTF. The genes are TRBV30 and TRBJ1-2; D possibly corresponds to TRBD1 (6 bases). CDR1 and CDR2 from the germline V gene are GTSNPN and SVGIG (reference sequence). The CDR3 totals 19 residues. V lost 0 bases, J lost 0 bases, and 23 bases lay in between.

The chain uses TRBV2 and TRBJ2-2; TRBD2 agrees at 9 bases. CDR1 SNHLY and CDR2 FYNNEI come from the germline V gene. V lost 4 bases to trimming and J lost 7 bases; unmatched junction nucleotides: 4. The CDR3 is made up of 14 amino acids. CDR3 sequence reads: CASSGAGGVGELFF. The CDR3 region has the DNA TGTGCCAGCAGTGGGGCGGGAGGGGTCGGGGAGCTGTTTTTT.

This chain uses TRBV7-9 with TRBJ2-5, with TRBD2 identical over 8 bases. J gave up 4 bases and V 5 bases, and 9 bases lay outside the gene matches. The CDR3 loop spans 15 amino acids. CDR1 is SEHNR, CDR2 FQNEAQ, per germline (reference sequence). The CDR3 DNA follows: TGTGCCAGCAGCACCCGAGGAGCGGGAGTAGAGACCCAGTACTTC. Its translation is CASSTRGAGVETQYF.

The V and J genes are TRBV5-6 and TRBJ1-4; TRBD1 is a possible D gene (5 bases). Germline V CDR1 and CDR2: SGHDT, YYEEEE. Trimming took 4 bases from V and 8 from J, leaving 18 bases between them. The CDR3 length is 15 residues. The CDR3 region is CASSPVIGQGEKLFF. For the CDR3, the DNA is TGTGCCAGCAGCCCAGTGATTGGGCAGGGAGAAAAACTGTTTTTT.

The chain links TRBV6-5 to TRBJ2-3; D uncertain. V lost 1 base and J 4 bases, leaving 9 bases between the germline ends. Germline CDR1 and CDR2: MNHEY and SVGAGI. This CDR3 spans 14 amino acids. CDR3 in amino acids: CASSYYQEADTQYF. The CDR3 DNA reads TGTGCCAGCAGTTACTACCAAGAGGCAGATACGCAGTATTTT.